This TCR beta chain was retrieved from a study of cytomegalovirus exposure and HLA in healthy donors. Broader study findings: Relative to the 666-donor mean, N-insertions were reportedly fewer in an Asian-associated ancestry cluster in a later analysis. A later look showed TCR association rates differing by HLA locus, highest for DRB1 and lowest for HLA-C. The CMV antigen specificity of a few CMV-associated chains was confirmed through in vitro analysis.

The CDR3 runs to 17 residues. V lost 0 bases and J lost 7; bases outside the gene matches: 8. Germline loops: CDR1 ENHRY, CDR2 SYGVKD. Primers included in the PCR were 60 Vbeta and 13 Jbeta primers. Profiled with immunoSEQ multiplex PCR; TCRdb holds only in-frame clones, not every one. The sample consists of roughly 190,000 clones, around three quarters of them appearing once. Points on this clone: No antigen is known for it.

The receptor was derived from a woman aged 18-29 years in good health and CMV-seronegative. The chain joins TRBV10-3 to TRBJ2-7; 14 bases are a match to TRBD2. Specimen: PBMCs. CDR3 region: CAISESLGTSGGGEQYF. In nucleotides, the CDR3 is TGTGCCATCAGTGAGTCGCTAGGGACTAGCGGGGGTGGAGAGCAGTACTTC.